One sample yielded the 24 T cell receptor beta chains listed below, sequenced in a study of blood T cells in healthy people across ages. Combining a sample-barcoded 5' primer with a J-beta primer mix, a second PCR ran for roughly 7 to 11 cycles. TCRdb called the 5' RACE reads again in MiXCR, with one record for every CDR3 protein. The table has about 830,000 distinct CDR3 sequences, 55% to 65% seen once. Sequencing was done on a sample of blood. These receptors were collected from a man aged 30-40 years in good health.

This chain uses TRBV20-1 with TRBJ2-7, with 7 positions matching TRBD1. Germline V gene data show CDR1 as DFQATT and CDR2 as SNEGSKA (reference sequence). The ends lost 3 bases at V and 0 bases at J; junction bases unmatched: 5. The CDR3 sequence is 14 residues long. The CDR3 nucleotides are TGCAGTGCTAGGGGACAGTCGACCTCCTACGAGCAGTACTTC. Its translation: CSARGQSTSYEQYF.

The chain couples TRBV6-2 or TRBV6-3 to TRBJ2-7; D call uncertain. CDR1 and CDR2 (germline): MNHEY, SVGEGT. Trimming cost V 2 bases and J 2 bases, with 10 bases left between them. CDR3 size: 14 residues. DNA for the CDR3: TGTGCCAGCAGTTACCCAGACGGACCCTACGAGCAGTACTTC. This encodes CASSYPDGPYEQYF.

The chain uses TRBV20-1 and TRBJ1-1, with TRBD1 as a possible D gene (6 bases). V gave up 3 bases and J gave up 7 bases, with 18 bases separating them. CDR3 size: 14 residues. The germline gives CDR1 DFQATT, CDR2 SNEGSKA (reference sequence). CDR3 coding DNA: TGCAGTGCTAGTATTCCGGGGGCGTACATTGAAGCTTTCTTT. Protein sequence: CSASIPGAYIEAFF.

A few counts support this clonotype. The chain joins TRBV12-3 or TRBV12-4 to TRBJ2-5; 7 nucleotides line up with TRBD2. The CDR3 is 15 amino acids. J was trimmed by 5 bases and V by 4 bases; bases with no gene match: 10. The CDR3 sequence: CASSWRLAAPETQYF. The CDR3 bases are TGTGCCAGCAGTTGGAGGCTAGCGGCTCCGGAGACCCAGTACTTC.

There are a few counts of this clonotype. In DNA form, the CDR3 reads TGTGCCAGCAGCCAAGATAAGGAGGGTCCATGGCCCCAGCATTTT. It specifies CASSQDKEGPWPQHF. This chain connects TRBV4-2 to TRBJ1-5; D gene uncertain. Trimming took 0 bases from V and 9 from J, leaving 15 bases between them. There are 15 residues in the CDR3. Germline V gene sequence: CDR1 LGHNA, CDR2 YNFKEQ.

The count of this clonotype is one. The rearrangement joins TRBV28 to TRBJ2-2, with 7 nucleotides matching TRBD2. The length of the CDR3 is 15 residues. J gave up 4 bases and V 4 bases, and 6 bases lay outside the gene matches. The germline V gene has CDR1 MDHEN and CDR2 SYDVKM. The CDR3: CASSSGRGGTGELFF. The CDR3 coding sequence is TGTGCCAGCAGTTCTGGGAGGGGAGGCACCGGGGAGCTGTTTTTT.

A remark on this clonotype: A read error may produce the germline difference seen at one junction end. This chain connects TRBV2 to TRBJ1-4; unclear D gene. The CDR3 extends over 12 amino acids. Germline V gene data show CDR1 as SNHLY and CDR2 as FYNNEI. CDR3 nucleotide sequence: TGTGCCCGCAGGTCAACTAATGAAAAACTGTTTTTT. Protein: CARRSTNEKLFF. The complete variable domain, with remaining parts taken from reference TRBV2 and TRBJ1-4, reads EPEVTQTPSHQVTQMGQEVILRCVPISNHLYFYWYRQILGQKVEFLVSFYNNEISEKSEIFDDQFSVERPDGSNFTLKIRSTKLEDSAMYFCARRSTNEKLFFGSGTQLSVL.

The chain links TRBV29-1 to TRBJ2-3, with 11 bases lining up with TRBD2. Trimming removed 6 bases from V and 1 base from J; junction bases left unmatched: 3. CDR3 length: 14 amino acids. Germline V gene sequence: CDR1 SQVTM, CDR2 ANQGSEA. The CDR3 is CSVSLAGGTDTQYF. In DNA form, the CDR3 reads TGCAGCGTCTCACTAGCGGGGGGCACAGATACGCAGTATTTT.

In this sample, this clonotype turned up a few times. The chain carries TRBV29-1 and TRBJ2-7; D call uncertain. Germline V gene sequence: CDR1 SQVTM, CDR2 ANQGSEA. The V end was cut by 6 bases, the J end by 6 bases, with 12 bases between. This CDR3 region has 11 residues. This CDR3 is CSVLSGSEQYF. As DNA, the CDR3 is TGCAGCGTCCTCTCGGGCTCCGAGCAGTACTTC.

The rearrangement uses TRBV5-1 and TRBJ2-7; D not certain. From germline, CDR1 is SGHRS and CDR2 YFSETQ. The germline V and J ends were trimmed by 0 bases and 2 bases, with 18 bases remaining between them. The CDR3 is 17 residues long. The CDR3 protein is CASSLDSSLLKTYEQYF. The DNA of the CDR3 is TGCGCCAGCAGCTTGGATTCATCCCTTCTTAAGACCTACGAGCAGTACTTC.

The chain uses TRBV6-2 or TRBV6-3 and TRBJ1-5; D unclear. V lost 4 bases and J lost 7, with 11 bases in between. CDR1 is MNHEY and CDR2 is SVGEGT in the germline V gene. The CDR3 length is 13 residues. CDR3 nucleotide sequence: TGTGCCAGCAGTTTCACATATCACCAGCCCCAGCATTTT. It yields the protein CASSFTYHQPQHF.

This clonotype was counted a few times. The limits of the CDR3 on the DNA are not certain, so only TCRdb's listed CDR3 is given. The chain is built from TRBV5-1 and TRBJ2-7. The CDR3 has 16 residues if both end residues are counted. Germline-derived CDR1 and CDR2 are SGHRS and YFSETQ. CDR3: CASSFGPGGSSYEQYF.

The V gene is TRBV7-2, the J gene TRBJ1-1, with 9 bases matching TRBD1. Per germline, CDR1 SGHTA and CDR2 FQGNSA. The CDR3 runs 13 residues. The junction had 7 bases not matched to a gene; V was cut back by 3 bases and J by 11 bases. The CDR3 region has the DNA TGTGCCAGCAGCTTGGTACGGACAGGGGCCGCTTTCTTT. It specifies CASSLVRTGAAFF.

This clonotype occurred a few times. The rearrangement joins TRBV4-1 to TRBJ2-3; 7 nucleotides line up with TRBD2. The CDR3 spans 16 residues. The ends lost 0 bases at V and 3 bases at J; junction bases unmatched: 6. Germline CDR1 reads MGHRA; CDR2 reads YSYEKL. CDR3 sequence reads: CASSQEPSGATDTQYF. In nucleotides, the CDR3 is TGCGCCAGCAGCCAAGAACCCAGCGGGGCGACAGATACGCAGTATTTT.

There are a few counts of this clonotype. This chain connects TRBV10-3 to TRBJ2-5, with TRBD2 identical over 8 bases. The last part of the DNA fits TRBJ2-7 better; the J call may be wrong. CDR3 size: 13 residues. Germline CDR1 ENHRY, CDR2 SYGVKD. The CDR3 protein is CAISEGLAYEQYF. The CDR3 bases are TGTGCCATCAGTGAGGGACTAGCTTACGAGCAGTACTTC.

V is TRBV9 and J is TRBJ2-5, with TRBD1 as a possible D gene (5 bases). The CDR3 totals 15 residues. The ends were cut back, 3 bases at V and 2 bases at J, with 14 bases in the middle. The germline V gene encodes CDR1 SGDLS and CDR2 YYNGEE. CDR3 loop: CASSEAVGQQETQYF. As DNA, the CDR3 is TGTGCCAGCAGCGAGGCCGTGGGGCAGCAAGAGACCCAGTACTTC.

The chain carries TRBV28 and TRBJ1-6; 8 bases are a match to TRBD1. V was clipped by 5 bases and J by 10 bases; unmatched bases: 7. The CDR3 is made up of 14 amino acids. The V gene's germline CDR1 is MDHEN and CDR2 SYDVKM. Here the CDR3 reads CASSADRGNSPLHF. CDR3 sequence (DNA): TGTGCCAGCAGTGCAGACAGGGGAAACTCACCCCTCCACTTT.

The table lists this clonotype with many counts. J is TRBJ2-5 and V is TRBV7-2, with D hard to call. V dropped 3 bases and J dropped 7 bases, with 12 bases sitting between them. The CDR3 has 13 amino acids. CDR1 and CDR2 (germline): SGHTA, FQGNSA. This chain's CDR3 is CASSLSNSGTQYF. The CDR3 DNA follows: TGTGCCAGCAGCTTGTCCAATTCTGGGACCCAGTACTTC.

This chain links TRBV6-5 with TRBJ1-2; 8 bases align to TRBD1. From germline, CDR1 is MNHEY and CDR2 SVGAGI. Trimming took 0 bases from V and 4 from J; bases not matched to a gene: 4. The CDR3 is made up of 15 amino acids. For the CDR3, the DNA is TGTGCCAGCAGTTACTCCCAGGGGGCCTTCTATGGCTACACCTTC. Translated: CASSYSQGAFYGYTF.

CDR3 residues: CASSLASALAKNIQYF. In nucleotides, the CDR3 is TGTGCCAGCAGTTTGGCGTCAGCTCTAGCCAAAAACATTCAGTACTTC. The chain employs TRBV28 and TRBJ2-4, with D uncertain. Germline CDR1 is MDHEN and CDR2 is SYDVKM. The CDR3 is made up of 16 amino acids. V gave up 3 bases and J gave up 0 bases, with 12 bases separating them.

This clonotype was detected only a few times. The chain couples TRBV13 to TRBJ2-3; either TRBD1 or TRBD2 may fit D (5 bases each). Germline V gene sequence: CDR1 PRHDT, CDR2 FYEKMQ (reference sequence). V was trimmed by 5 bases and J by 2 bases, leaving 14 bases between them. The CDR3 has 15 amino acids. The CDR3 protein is CASSILRDPTDTQYF. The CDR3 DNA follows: TGTGCCAGCAGCATACTCCGGGACCCCACAGATACGCAGTATTTT.

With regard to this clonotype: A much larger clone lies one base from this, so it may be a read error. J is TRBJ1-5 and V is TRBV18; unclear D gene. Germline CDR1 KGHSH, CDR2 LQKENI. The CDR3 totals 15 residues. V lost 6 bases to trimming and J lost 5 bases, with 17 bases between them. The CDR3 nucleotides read TGTGCCAGCTCGCGGGATCAGTTCTTATATCAGCCCCAGCATTTT. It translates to CASSRDQFLYQPQHF.

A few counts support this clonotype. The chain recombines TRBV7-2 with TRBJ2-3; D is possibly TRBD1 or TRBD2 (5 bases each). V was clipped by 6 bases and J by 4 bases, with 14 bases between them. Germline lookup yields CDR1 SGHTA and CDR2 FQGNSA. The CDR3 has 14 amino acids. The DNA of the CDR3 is TGTGCCAGCAGACCTCAGGGAGCCTCAGATACGCAGTATTTT. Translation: CASRPQGASDTQYF.

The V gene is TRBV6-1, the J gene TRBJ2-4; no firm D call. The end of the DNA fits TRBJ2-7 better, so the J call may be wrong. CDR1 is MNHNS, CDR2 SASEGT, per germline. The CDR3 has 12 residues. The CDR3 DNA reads TGTGCCAGCAGTGAGCACAGTTACGAGCAGTACTTC. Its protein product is CASSEHSYEQYF.